This T cell receptor beta chain was profiled in a study of blood T cell repertoires in COVID-19. At the level of the study: Acute-phase and convalescent COVID-19 samples originated in the United States, Italy and Spain. In each case, the material was cDNA or gDNA derived from T cells, B-cell-depleted T cells, or PBMCs.

This clone was picked up many times. Enrolment of Seattle patients took place during active infection, and they were followed longitudinally. Per the original data handling: Amplification from reference gene primers served as the basis for estimated nucleated cell counts. Only in-frame clones appear in the TCRdb table, and some are missing; sequencing was by immunoSEQ multiplex PCR. That table is the source of V, J and clone size, and D and trimming were worked out from the DNA. The data contain tens of thousands of clones, roughly 80% of them seen just once; the ten biggest clones take up 2% to 2.5%. CDR1 and CDR2 from the germline V gene are SEHNR and FQNEAQ (reference sequence). J was trimmed by 1 base and V by 2 bases; bases with no gene match: 10. This CDR3 comprises 18 residues.

Material: peripheral blood. The TCR sequence derives from a man aged 65-85 years with COVID-19, enrolled during active disease. The gene calls are TRBV7-9 and TRBJ2-1; 8 bases are shared with TRBD2. The CDR3 sequence is CASSLKWRVAGSYNEQFF. The CDR3 region has the DNA TGTGCCAGCAGCTTAAAGTGGCGGGTAGCGGGGTCCTACAATGAGCAGTTCTTC.